The clone carrying this TCR beta chain occurred once. Original data processing: Amplified reference gene primers provided the basis for estimating nucleated cell counts. TCRdb's copy holds only in-frame clones and misses some; the assay was immunoSEQ multiplex PCR. D and trimming come from the DNA, and the V and J calls and clone size come from that table. This sample has approximately 300,000 clones; around 82% occur once, and the top ten carry roughly 1.1%. The data belong to a study of blood T cell repertoires in COVID-19. Study in general: The origin of the acute and convalescent COVID-19 samples was the United States, Italy and Spain. In each case, the material was cDNA or gDNA derived from T cells, B-cell-depleted T cells, or PBMCs.

V shed 7 bases and J 2 bases; nucleotides not matched to a gene: 3. This CDR3 has 13 amino acids. The sequenced sample was peripheral blood. The genes are TRBV12-3 or TRBV12-4 and TRBJ2-5; TRBD2 matches at 8 bases. The receptor was isolated from a woman aged 45-65 years with acute or convalescent COVID-19. CDR3 amino acids: CASTPSGQETQYF. The DNA for the CDR3 is TGTGCCAGCACCCCTAGCGGGCAAGAGACCCAGTACTTC.